A single sample gave rise to the 8 T cell receptor beta chains below, sequenced in a study of T cells in Graves' hyperthyroidism and ophthalmopathy. The source material, RNA transcripts, was used to amplify TCR beta CDR3 regions. First-round RT-PCR of the TCR CDR3 relied on the HTBI primer set. A single record per CDR3 protein comes from TCRdb applying MiXCR to the multiplex PCR reads. The sample gives under 400,000 distinct CDR3 sequences, 15% to 20% of which show up once; around 16% is in the top ten. Sequencing was performed on blood. The receptors here all came from a woman in her thirties or forties with Graves' ophthalmopathy.

This clonotype has a count of ten or more. This chain joins TRBV7-9 and TRBJ1-6; perhaps TRBD1 as D (6 bases). Germline CDR1 is SEHNR and CDR2 is FQNEAQ (reference sequence). The CDR3 is 14 residues long. The V end was cut by 3 bases, the J end by 6 bases, with 9 bases between. CDR3 loop: CASSFLDSNSPLHF. The CDR3 DNA is TGTGCCAGCAGCTTCCTGGACAGTAATTCACCCCTCCACTTT.

The chain carries TRBV11-2 and TRBJ2-5; 9 bases map to TRBD2. CDR1 is SGHAT, CDR2 FQNNGV, per germline. CDR3 length: 18 residues. V was clipped by 2 bases and J by 4 bases; unmatched bases: 14. CDR3 in DNA: TGTGCCAGCAGCTTAAGGGTTAGCGGGAGAACGGGGCGAGAGACCCAGTACTTC. The encoded protein is CASSLRVSGRTGRETQYF.

Of note for this clonotype: Its ends do not fully match the called genes, so a read error is possible. This chain links TRBV10-3 with TRBJ1-1; no definite D call. CDR3 length: 14 amino acids. The germline V gene encodes CDR1 ENHRY and CDR2 SYGVKD. The CDR3 DNA reads as TGTGCCATCACCCGGATAGGGAGAGTAACTGAAGCTTACTTT. Its translation: CAITRIGRVTEAYF.

This clonotype was counted many times. The chain links TRBV5-1 to TRBJ1-1; a possible D gene is TRBD1 (5 bases). Trimming took 4 bases from V and 2 from J, leaving 12 bases between them. The CDR3 loop spans 14 amino acids. Germline V gives CDR1 SGHRS, CDR2 YFSETQ. The CDR3 region is CASSGTTGNTEAFF. The CDR3 DNA follows: TGCGCCAGCAGCGGAACCACAGGTAACACTGAAGCTTTCTTT.

This clonotype appeared many times. The V gene is TRBV5-1, the J gene TRBJ1-6; D unclear. The V gene lost 4 bases and the J gene lost 9 bases, with 14 bases spanning the gap. The CDR3 spans 14 residues. Germline loops: CDR1 SGHRS, CDR2 YFSETQ. The CDR3 coding sequence is TGCGCCAGCAGCGTAGGACGGGGAAGTTCACCCCTCCACTTT. This translates into CASSVGRGSSPLHF.

Ten or more counts support this clonotype. The J gene is TRBJ2-7, the V gene TRBV5-1, with D perhaps TRBD1 (5 bases). CDR1 is SGHRS, CDR2 YFSETQ, per germline. The CDR3 runs to 14 residues. The V gene lost 4 bases and the J gene lost 3 bases, with 14 bases spanning the gap. In nucleotides, the CDR3 is TGCGCCAGCAGCAGGGGCATGAAGGGCTACGAGCAGTACTTC. Protein: CASSRGMKGYEQYF.

This clonotype was detected many times. The chain recombines TRBV6-5 with TRBJ2-5; 11 positions match TRBD1. This CDR3 spans 15 amino acids. V dropped 4 bases and J dropped 5; count of bases not matched to a gene: 6. Per the germline V gene, CDR1 is MNHEY and CDR2 is SVGAGI. In nucleotides, the CDR3 is TGTGCCAGCAGTTCCGGGACAGGGGGTGGGGAGACCCAGTACTTC. Amino acid sequence: CASSSGTGGGETQYF.

This clonotype was counted many times. The gene calls are TRBV7-2 and TRBJ2-5; TRBD1 might be the D (5 bases). This CDR3 has 14 amino acids. CDR1 SGHTA and CDR2 FQGNSA come from the germline V gene. V lost 1 base, J lost 4 bases, and 10 bases lay in between. CDR3 nucleotides: TGTGCCAGCAGCTTAGTTGTGGGGCGAGAGACCCAGTACTTC. Protein sequence: CASSLVVGRETQYF.